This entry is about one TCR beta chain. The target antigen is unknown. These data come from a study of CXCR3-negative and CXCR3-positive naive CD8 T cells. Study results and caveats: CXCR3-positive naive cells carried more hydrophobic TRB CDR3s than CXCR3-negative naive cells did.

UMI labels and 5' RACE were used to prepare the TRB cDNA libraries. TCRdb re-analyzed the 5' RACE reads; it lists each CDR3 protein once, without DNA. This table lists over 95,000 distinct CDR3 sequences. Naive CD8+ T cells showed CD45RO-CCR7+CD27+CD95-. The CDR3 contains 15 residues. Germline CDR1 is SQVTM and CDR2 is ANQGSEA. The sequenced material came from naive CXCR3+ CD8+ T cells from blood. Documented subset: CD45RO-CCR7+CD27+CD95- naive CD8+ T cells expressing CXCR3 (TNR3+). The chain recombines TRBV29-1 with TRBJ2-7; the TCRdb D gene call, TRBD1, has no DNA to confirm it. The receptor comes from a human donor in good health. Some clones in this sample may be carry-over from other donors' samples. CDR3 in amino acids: CSVEYGQRGDYEQYF.